The entry below gives a single TCR beta chain sequence along with its context. The target antigen is unknown. This entry belongs to a study of T cell responses to AZD1222 COVID-19 vaccine. Study summary: Analysis merged second doses at about 4 or about 12 weeks.

The CDR3 loop spans 15 amino acids. Trimming removed 5 bases at V and 0 bases at J, with 10 bases between. CDR1 and CDR2 (germline): SGHTA, FQGNSA. Overall study findings and caveats: Seropositivity was recorded at baseline in only five to seven AZD1222 recipients.

Clones were read by immunoSEQ multiplex PCR, and TCRdb kept only the in-frame ones, dropping some. Of roughly 140,000 clones detected, 94% appear once; the ten largest clones hold about 1.3%. The sequencing here drew on peripheral blood, taken on day 0 of AZD1222 vaccination. The genes are TRBV7-2 and TRBJ1-4, with D possibly TRBD1 on 5 matching bases. The sequence was collected from an adult in good health. CDR3 DNA: TGTGCCAGCAGCGAACAGGATGCAACTAATGAAAAACTGTTTTTT. The encoded protein is CASSEQDATNEKLFF.